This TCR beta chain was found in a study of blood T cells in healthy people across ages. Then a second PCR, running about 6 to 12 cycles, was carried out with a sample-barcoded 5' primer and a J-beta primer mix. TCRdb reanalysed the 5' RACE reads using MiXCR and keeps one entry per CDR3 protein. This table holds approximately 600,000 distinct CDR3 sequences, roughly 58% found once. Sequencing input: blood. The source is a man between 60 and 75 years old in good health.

DNA for the CDR3: TGCAGTGCTAGACAGGGAGCTGGGGCCAACGTCCTGACTTTC. It yields the protein CSARQGAGANVLTF. V usage is TRBV20-1 and J usage is TRBJ2-6; D is possibly TRBD1 or TRBD2 (5 bases each). The V gene lost 2 bases and the J gene lost 2 bases, with 7 bases spanning the gap. CDR1 and CDR2 from the germline V gene are DFQATT and SNEGSKA (reference sequence). The CDR3 covers 14 residues.